The clone carrying this TCR beta chain was recorded many times. Stated time point: pre-sensitization, week 0. Treatment denoted: therapeutic diphenylcyclopropenone sensitization with weekly scalp DPC. This record belongs to a study of human T cells and chemical hapten exposure. MiXCR was run by TCRdb on the RACE reads, yielding one entry per CDR3 protein. This table has about 250,000 distinct CDR3 sequences, approximately 7.5% appearing once. The CDR3 is made up of 14 amino acids. Germline trimming cut 8 bases from V and 3 bases from J; bases unmatched to any gene: 8. CDR1 and CDR2 from the germline V gene are MGHDK and SYGVNS.

This rearrangement joins TRBV25-1 to TRBJ1-2, with 8 bases identical to TRBD1. Specimen: whole blood, collected in connection with sensitization to the hapten diphenylcyclopropenone (DPC). This receptor was taken from a man between 18 and 29 years old with alopecia areata. Some clones in this sample may be carry-over from other donors' samples. This CDR3 is CASRGQGGDYGYTF. CDR3 DNA: TGTGCCAGCCGAGGACAGGGAGGGGACTATGGCTACACCTTC.